The clone carrying this TCR beta chain was observed a few times. The antigen is undetermined. The CDR3 is 13 amino acids. Trimming removed 3 bases at V and 8 bases at J, with 11 bases between. Germline V CDR1 and CDR2: KGHSH, LQKENI. The entry originates in a study of T-cell reconstitution after alpha-beta-depleted transplantation in children. Study results and limitations: One year after transplant, T-cell counts and diversity came mostly from newly produced T cells. Expanded graft clones, several hundred of them, were reportedly the source of alpha-beta T cells about two months after transplant. Recipient T cells and thymic progenitors that survived gave rise to the high TCRbeta diversity observed at day 60 in some patients.

Construction of the TCRbeta library involved unique molecular identifiers. TCRdb re-called the PCR reads with MiXCR, one entry per CDR3 protein. Seen here are about 420,000 distinct CDR3 sequences, about a sixth observed once, and the top ten hold approximately 29%. This clonotype was obtained from a boy in the first two years of life who had a stem cell transplant for Wiskott-Aldrich syndrome, so the T cells may come from the graft donor. The sequencing here drew on PBMCs, mostly from graft donor cells, taken 360 days after TCRalphabeta/CD19-depleted stem cell transplant. This chain joins TRBV18 and TRBJ2-1; D is ambiguous. Here the CDR3 reads CASSPELADEQFF. The CDR3 DNA follows: TGTGCCAGCTCACCTGAGTTAGCCGATGAGCAGTTCTTC.